The source of this TCR beta chain is a study of blood T cell repertoires in COVID-19. The germline CDR1 and CDR2 sequences are SGHDN and FVKESK. The V and J ends lost 4 bases and 9 bases respectively, with 16 bases between them. The CDR3 runs 13 residues. Method: immunoSEQ multiplex PCR; TCRdb's copy keeps in-frame clones and lacks some. The sample has roughly 220,000 clones, 88% seen once. The sequence came from a woman aged 50 to 65 with acute COVID-19. The sample taken for sequencing was PBMCs or T cells enriched from blood (not recorded which). The chain employs TRBV14 and TRBJ2-7; D possibly corresponds to TRBD2 (7 bases). The CDR3 DNA follows: TGTGCCAGCAGCCCGCACGGGGGGCTCGGGCAGTACTTC. Residues: CASSPHGGLGQYF.